This T cell receptor beta chain was retrieved from a study of blood T cell repertoires in COVID-19. Study-wide background: Material from acute and convalescent COVID-19 was sourced from the United States, Italy and Spain. T cells, B-cell-depleted T cells, or PBMCs supplied cDNA or gDNA.

Per the original data handling: Estimates of nucleated cell counts were drawn from the amplification of reference gene primers. The assay was immunoSEQ multiplex PCR, and TCRdb's table has in-frame clones only and misses some. That table gives V, J and clone size, and the DNA gave D and trimming. The sample contains about 66,000 clones, 86% of which appear only once. V dropped 6 bases and J dropped 2 bases, with 12 bases sitting between them. CDR1 is MNHEY and CDR2 is SVGAGI in the germline V gene. The CDR3 covers 14 residues. The clonotype was recovered from a man aged 45-65 years with active COVID-19. V is TRBV6-5 and J is TRBJ2-3, with D possibly being TRBD2 (5 bases). The sequenced sample was peripheral blood. The CDR3 region is CASRNGLFTDTQYF. CDR3 nucleotide sequence: TGTGCCAGCAGAAACGGACTCTTCACAGATACGCAGTATTTT.